A selection of T cell receptor beta chains follows, all from one sample in a study of T cells in Graves' hyperthyroidism and ophthalmopathy. TCRdb reprocessed the multiplex PCR reads via MiXCR and lists one record per CDR3 protein. The sample carries about 610,000 distinct CDR3 sequences, under 60% recorded once. The specimen was peripheral blood or thyroid tissue (not recorded which). Receptor source: a woman aged 18-29 years with Graves' hyperthyroidism. The conserved cysteine and the conserved F or W are not part of the CDR3 here. Each record gives: J gene, V gene, CDR3 protein.

TRBJ2-5	TRBV6-5	ASSLKQGFAYQETQY
TRBJ2-7	TRBV4-1	ASSQDSLGATYERY
TRBJ2-2	TRBV27	ASSRGQGALGELF
TRBJ2-6	TRBV25-1	ASSARAGRASGANVLT
TRBJ1-2	TRBV7-9	ASGQDDNYGYT
TRBJ2-5	TRBV24-1	ATSDFGQGYNEQY
TRBJ1-2	TRBV29-1	SDMTGGYGYT
TRBJ2-7	TRBV4-3	ASSQDSGTGSYEQY
TRBJ2-7	TRBV15	ATSRGTDRVGEQY
TRBJ2-5	TRBV12-3/TRBV12-4	ASSRVGGETQY
TRBJ2-3	TRBV20-1	SAVSVRTDTQY
TRBJ1-1	TRBV7-3	ASSPGGLMNTEAF
TRBJ2-7	TRBV12-5	ASGLMTGPYSLRYEQY
TRBJ1-5	TRBV7-2	ASSLGWGFNQPQH
TRBJ2-5	TRBV7-3	ASSRIWGETQY
TRBJ2-7	TRBV3-2	ASSPPGPLSYEQY
TRBJ2-7	TRBV11-2	ASSLVGAGSYEQY
TRBJ2-5	TRBV29-1	SVGEDPYQETQY
TRBJ2-2	TRBV7-9	ASSWGPTSANTGELF
TRBJ1-3	TRBV25-1	ASSDSPGVSSGNTIY
-	TRBV2	ASSRTSGAGNEQF
TRBJ2-7	TRBV4-2	ASSQDLLYEQY
TRBJ2-7	TRBV29-1	SVETGDGEQY
TRBJ2-7	TRBV29-1	SLGLGGEQY
TRBJ2-6	TRBV6-5	ASSFPGTGIYVLT
TRBJ1-2	TRBV7-9	ASSLAGGLANYGYT
TRBJ2-5	TRBV5-1	ASSAEWMGTRGTQY
TRBJ1-2	TRBV6-2/TRBV6-3	ASSFVSGYT
TRBJ2-7	TRBV2	ASSWTLREQY
TRBJ2-5	TRBV7-2	ASSLYGQGQETQY
TRBJ1-2	TRBV15	ATSRDYRGLYT
TRBJ1-2	TRBV7-9	ASSLVGGAGGYT
TRBJ2-5	TRBV5-1	ASSPDFYQETQY
TRBJ1-1	TRBV7-9	ASSIRQGLGEAF
TRBJ1-3	TRBV5-4	ASSFYGQGMGNTIY
TRBJ1-1	TRBV10-3	AIQGQGGTEAF